What follows are 13 T cell receptor beta chains derived from one specimen sequenced in a study of Graves' ophthalmopathy and Graves' hyperthyroidism. Using RNA transcripts, the TCR beta CDR3 regions were amplified. HTBI primers were used in a first-round RT-PCR, which preceded a second-round multiplex PCR. TCRdb reprocessed the multiplex PCR reads via MiXCR and lists one record per CDR3 protein. The sample carries 400,000 to 450,000 distinct CDR3 sequences, around 21% recorded once. Sequencing input: peripheral blood. The receptors were sampled from a woman between 18 and 30 years old with stable Graves' hyperthyroidism.

This clonotype was recorded at least ten times. The chain uses TRBV19 and TRBJ1-1, with 10 bases lining up with TRBD1. Trimming took 5 bases from V and 4 from J; bases not matched to a gene: 4. CDR3 length: 14 residues. CDR1 and CDR2 (germline): LNHDA, SQIVND (reference sequence). The CDR3 is CASSLGTGATEAFF. The CDR3 DNA reads as TGTGCCAGTAGTTTAGGGACAGGGGCCACTGAAGCTTTCTTT.

At least ten counts were recorded for this clonotype. The gene calls are TRBV5-1 and TRBJ1-1; D remains unclear. This CDR3 spans 13 amino acids. The V gene lost 0 bases and the J gene lost 10 bases, with 13 bases spanning the gap. Per the germline V gene, CDR1 is SGHRS and CDR2 is YFSETQ. CDR3 in DNA: TGCGCCAGCAGCTTGGAACCGATCTCGGTAGCTTTCTTT. Its translation is CASSLEPISVAFF.

V gene TRBV6-1 combines with J gene TRBJ1-5; tentative D call: TRBD1 (5 bases). This CDR3 is built from 12 residues. CDR1 and CDR2 (germline): MNHNS, SASEGT. Deletions cut 11 bases from V and 2 bases from J, with 10 bases between. The CDR3 spells CAVGTGNQPQHF. The CDR3 region has the DNA TGTGCCGTGGGGACTGGCAATCAGCCCCAGCATTTT.

In its sample, this clonotype was seen many times. V gene TRBV6-5 combines with J gene TRBJ2-7; 11 nucleotides line up with TRBD2. The CDR3 has 15 residues. The germline gives CDR1 MNHEY, CDR2 SVGAGI. The trim removed 4 bases at V and 6 bases at J, leaving 8 bases unmatched. The CDR3 loop reads CASSLVTSGSGEQYF. CDR3 coding DNA: TGTGCCAGCAGTTTGGTCACTAGCGGGAGCGGCGAGCAGTACTTC.

This clonotype came up once. The CDR3 does not end in the conserved phenylalanine or tryptophan, so this is likely a read error. The rearrangement links TRBV12-3 or TRBV12-4 to TRBJ2-7; D is perhaps TRBD2 (5 bases). V was pared by 8 bases and J by 1 base, with 9 bases between. The CDR3 totals 12 residues. As DNA, the CDR3 is TGTGCCAGCGAGGGCGGTTCCTACGAGCAGTACTAC. It codes for CASEGGSYEQYY.

This clonotype was counted ten times or more. This chain uses TRBV20-1 with TRBJ1-1; the match to TRBD1 covers 8 bases. Germline V gene sequence: CDR1 DFQATT, CDR2 SNEGSKA (reference sequence). Trimming removed 3 bases from V and 4 bases from J; junction bases left unmatched: 4. The CDR3 runs 13 residues. CDR3 sequence (DNA): TGCAGTGCTAGCAGGGGGCAGAGCACTGAAGCTTTCTTT. Its translation is CSASRGQSTEAFF.

This clonotype was observed many times. This chain links TRBV12-3 or TRBV12-4 with TRBJ1-6; TRBD1 aligns across 7 bases. J lost 7 bases, V lost 5 bases, and 8 bases had no gene match. CDR3 length equals 15 residues. Here the CDR3 DNA reads TGTGCCAGCAGTCCAGACAGGGCTGGCAATTCACCCCTCCACTTT. Protein product: CASSPDRAGNSPLHF.

There are a few counts of this clonotype. The chain has TRBV27 and TRBJ2-3; 13 positions match TRBD2. The V and J ends lost 3 bases and 0 bases, in that order; junction bases with no gene match: 6. The CDR3 covers 18 residues. Germline assignment: CDR1 MNHEY and CDR2 SMNVEV (reference sequence). As DNA, the CDR3 is TGTGCCAGCAGTTTCCGACTAGCGGGAGGTCCCAGCACAGATACGCAGTATTTT. This codes for CASSFRLAGGPSTDTQYF.

This clonotype occurred many times. This rearrangement joins TRBV20-1 to TRBJ2-5, with 12 bases that match TRBD2. Germline V gives CDR1 DFQATT, CDR2 SNEGSKA (reference sequence). The CDR3 is 17 residues long. CDR3 coding DNA: TGCAGGCCACCCACTAGCGGGAGGTTTGGGTACCAAGAGACCCAGTACTTC. This encodes CRPPTSGRFGYQETQYF.

This clonotype was detected many times. The chain has TRBV9 and TRBJ1-2, with D unresolved. With 0 bases removed from V and 4 bases from J, the gap between germline ends came to 16 bases. Germline CDR1 SGDLS, CDR2 YYNGEE. This CDR3 is 16 amino acids long. The CDR3 sequence is CASSVAAESHPYGYTF. The CDR3 region has the DNA TGTGCCAGCAGCGTAGCGGCCGAATCCCATCCCTATGGCTACACCTTC.

There are many counts of this clonotype. The V call is TRBV28, the J call TRBJ2-2; 7 nucleotides line up with TRBD2. Losses at the gene ends were 2 bases for V and 6 bases for J; bases not matched to a gene: 6. Germline V gene lookup returns CDR1 MDHEN and CDR2 SYDVKM. CDR3 size: 15 residues. CDR3 amino acids: CASSLGRAGAGELFF. The CDR3 DNA is TGTGCCAGCAGTTTAGGCAGGGCGGGAGCCGGGGAGCTGTTTTTT.

Many counts were recorded for this clonotype. This chain uses TRBV4-1 with TRBJ2-2; 15 nucleotides align to TRBD2. The V gene's germline CDR1 is MGHRA and CDR2 YSYEKL. V lost 2 bases, J lost 5 bases, and 6 bases stayed unmatched. The CDR3 contains 18 residues. CDR3: CASSQPRTSGRGTGELFF. The CDR3 DNA is TGCGCCAGCAGCCAACCCAGGACTAGCGGGAGGGGTACCGGGGAGCTGTTTTTT.

Many counts were recorded for this clonotype. The gene calls are TRBV5-1 and TRBJ2-7; possibly TRBD2 for D (5 bases). In germline, CDR1 is SGHRS, CDR2 YFSETQ. Trimming took 0 bases from V and 2 from J, leaving 6 bases between them. The CDR3 is 13 residues long. CDR3 in amino acids: CASSLELAYEQYF. The CDR3 nucleotides are TGCGCCAGCAGCTTGGAACTAGCCTACGAGCAGTACTTC. Drawing the rest from reference TRBV5-1 and TRBJ2-7, the complete variable domain is KAGVTQTPRYLIKTRGQQVTLSCSPISGHRSVSWYQQTPGQGLQFLFEYFSETQRNKGNFPGRFSGRQFSNSRSEMNVSTLELGDSALYLCASSLELAYEQYFGPGTRLTVT.